These T cell receptor beta chains were read from a single sample in a study of blood T cell repertoires in COVID-19. Method: immunoSEQ multiplex PCR; TCRdb's copy keeps in-frame clones and lacks some. The top ten clones hold approximately 15% of a sample with over 200,000 clones, around 90% of them seen once. The sequenced sample was PBMCs or T cells enriched from blood (not recorded which). All receptors derive from a man aged 30-40 years who had been exposed to COVID-19. Both conserved end residues are part of each CDR3. D genes are given only for firm matches. Not every row has a clone size; where given, it reads once, few, many or a size class.

NA	12	TRBJ2-2	TRBD1	TRBV2	CASTGGIGELFF	TGTGCCAGCACAGGGGGCATCGGGGAGCTGTTTTTT
NA	18	TRBJ2-3	TRBD1	TRBV5-1	CASSLQSERTGGADTQYF	TGCGCCAGCAGCTTGCAGTCTGAGCGGACAGGGGGTGCAGATACGCAGTATTTT
once	15	TRBJ2-3	TRBD1	TRBV5-1	CASSITGGRTDTQYF	TGCGCCAGCAGCATCACAGGGGGTAGGACAGATACGCAGTATTTT
NA	14	TRBJ2-5	TRBD1	TRBV5-1	CASSWRQGQETQYF	TGCGCCAGCAGTTGGCGACAGGGTCAAGAGACCCAGTACTTC
NA	14	TRBJ1-1	NA	TRBV5-1	CASSLATGDTEAFF	TGCGCCAGCAGCTTGGCAACAGGTGACACTGAAGCTTTCTTT
NA	16	TRBJ2-5	NA	TRBV7-6	CASNVPGGGGAETQYF	TGTGCCAGCAATGTTCCGGGGGGCGGAGGAGCAGAGACCCAGTACTTC
NA	16	TRBJ2-3	NA	TRBV5-4	CASSRGRRGVTDTQYF	TGTGCCAGCAGCAGGGGGCGGCGGGGGGTAACAGATACGCAGTATTTT
NA	11	TRBJ2-2	NA	TRBV5-1	CASSSVGELFF	TGCGCCAGCAGCTCGGTCGGGGAGCTGTTTTTT
NA	14	TRBJ2-7	TRBD2	TRBV7-8	CASRMGGTTYEQYF	TGTGCCAGCAGGATGGGGGGGACTACCTACGAGCAGTACTTC
NA	14	TRBJ2-5	TRBD2	TRBV9	CASSVRGGGGTQYF	TGTGCCAGCAGCGTACGCGGGGGTGGGGGGACCCAGTACTTC
NA	13	TRBJ1-1	TRBD1	TRBV11-3	CASGQGVNTEAFF	TGTGCCAGTGGACAGGGGGTGAACACTGAAGCTTTCTTT
NA	14	TRBJ2-7	TRBD2	TRBV11-2	CASSWGGNGYEQYF	TGTGCCAGCAGCTGGGGAGGGAATGGCTACGAGCAGTACTTC
NA	15	TRBJ2-2	TRBD2	TRBV29-1	CSVDSGLGDTGELFF	TGCAGCGTTGACTCTGGACTAGGGGACACCGGGGAGCTGTTTTTT
NA	17	TRBJ2-7	NA	TRBV11-2	CASSSQQPGSNPYEQYF	TGTGCCAGCAGCTCCCAGCAACCCGGGTCCAATCCCTACGAGCAGTACTTC
NA	13	TRBJ1-5	NA	TRBV6-5	CASSLGQYQPQHF	TGTGCCAGCAGTTTGGGACAATATCAGCCCCAGCATTTT
once	14	TRBJ1-1	NA	TRBV5-6	CASSQGMGNTEAFF	TGTGCCAGCAGCCAGGGGATGGGGAACACTGAAGCTTTCTTT
once	14	TRBJ1-5	NA	TRBV27	CASSALGGNQPQHF	TGTGCCAGCAGCGCCCTGGGGGGGAATCAGCCCCAGCATTTT
NA	15	TRBJ2-5	TRBD1	TRBV5-1	CASSIAGTGAETQYF	TGCGCCAGCAGCATAGCCGGGACAGGAGCAGAGACCCAGTACTTC
NA	15	TRBJ1-3	NA	TRBV5-6	CASSSVGGSGNTIYF	TGTGCCAGCAGCTCCGTGGGGGGTTCAGGAAACACCATATATTTT
once	13	TRBJ1-4	TRBD1	TRBV5-1	CASSTQGGEKLFF	TGCGCCAGCAGCACACAGGGGGGAGAAAAACTGTTTTTT
NA	14	TRBJ2-5	TRBD2	TRBV13	CASRERGARETQYF	TGTGCCAGCAGGGAGCGGGGGGCCAGGGAGACCCAGTACTTC
NA	17	TRBJ2-2	NA	TRBV7-3	CASSPRGRTQLTGELFF	TGTGCCAGCAGCCCCAGGGGCCGGACTCAACTCACCGGGGAGCTGTTTTTT
NA	14	TRBJ2-1	NA	TRBV7-2	CASSLVSVGAKQFF	TGTGCCAGCAGCTTAGTTTCTGTTGGGGCGAAGCAGTTCTTC
NA	13	TRBJ1-5	NA	TRBV12-3/TRBV12-4	CASSFLGTGTQHF	TGTGCCAGCAGTTTTTTGGGAACCGGGACCCAGCATTTT
NA	13	TRBJ1-5	NA	TRBV10-1	CASSTGGNQPQHF	TGCGCCAGCAGCACAGGTGGCAATCAGCCCCAGCATTTT
once	15	TRBJ2-2	TRBD2	TRBV5-6	CASSLYTSGAGELFF	TGTGCCAGCAGCTTGTATACTAGCGGGGCCGGGGAGCTGTTTTTT
NA	14	TRBJ1-1	NA	TRBV29-1	CSVETTEGGTEAFF	TGCAGCGTTGAGACGACGGAGGGTGGGACTGAAGCTTTCTTT
NA	14	TRBJ2-2	TRBD2	TRBV7-9	CASRSPGGDGELFF	TGTGCCAGCAGATCCCCGGGGGGAGACGGGGAGCTGTTTTTT
NA	15	TRBJ2-7	TRBD1	TRBV19	CASSPPGQGSYEQYF	TGTGCCAGTAGTCCGCCGGGACAGGGCTCCTACGAGCAGTACTTC
NA	15	TRBJ1-2	NA	TRBV29-1	CSVEPGSGGFGGYTF	TGCAGCGTTGAGCCCGGGAGTGGGGGGTTCGGTGGCTACACCTTC
NA	16	TRBJ1-5	NA	TRBV2	CASTAGGSYSNQPQHF	TGTGCCAGCACGGCCGGCGGATCCTATAGCAATCAGCCCCAGCATTTT
NA	14	TRBJ1-1	NA	TRBV10-1	CASSATSMNTEAFF	TGCGCCAGCAGTGCTACCTCCATGAACACTGAAGCTTTCTTT
few	15	TRBJ2-3	NA	TRBV5-8	CANTLPGKSTDTQYF	TGTGCCAACACCCTCCCGGGGAAATCAACAGATACGCAGTATTTT
NA	17	TRBJ2-5	TRBD2	TRBV7-6	CASSLGASGALQETQYF	TGTGCCAGCAGCTTAGGGGCTAGCGGGGCCCTCCAAGAGACCCAGTACTTC
few	14	TRBJ2-7	NA	TRBV3-1/TRBV3-2	CASSPFRPSGEQYF	TGTGCCAGCAGCCCATTTCGACCCTCGGGCGAGCAGTACTTC
NA	13	TRBJ2-7	TRBD2	TRBV5-4	CASSGGDSYEQYF	TGTGCCAGCAGCGGGGGGGATTCCTACGAGCAGTACTTC
NA	17	TRBJ2-3	TRBD2	TRBV7-3	CASSLSGPSGGADTQYF	TGTGCCAGCAGCTTAAGCGGGCCTAGCGGGGGGGCAGATACGCAGTATTTT
few	11	TRBJ2-1	NA	TRBV10-3	CAISADNEQFF	TGTGCCATCAGTGCAGACAATGAGCAGTTCTTC
NA	15	TRBJ1-4	TRBD1	TRBV4-2	CASSQAEDRGEKLFF	TGTGCCAGCAGCCAAGCTGAGGACAGGGGGGAAAAACTGTTTTTT
NA	13	TRBJ1-2	TRBD1	TRBV5-6	CASRTDRGGGYTF	TGTGCCAGCAGAACAGACAGGGGCGGCGGCTACACCTTC
NA	15	TRBJ1-2	NA	TRBV4-3	CASSQGTMTPPSYTF	TGCGCCAGCAGCCAAGGGACTATGACCCCGCCAAGCTACACCTTC
once	15	TRBJ2-1	TRBD2	TRBV9	CASSPSGGAYNEQFF	TGTGCCAGCAGTCCGAGCGGGGGGGCTTACAATGAGCAGTTCTTC
NA	14	TRBJ1-4	TRBD1	TRBV18	CASTWDRSNEKLFF	TGTGCCAGCACGTGGGACAGATCTAATGAAAAACTGTTTTTT
NA	14	TRBJ1-1	NA	TRBV6-5	CASKLRNLNTEAFF	TGTGCCAGCAAACTCAGGAACTTGAACACTGAAGCTTTCTTT
once	14	TRBJ1-2	TRBD1	TRBV6-4	CASSDPGTGEGYTF	TGTGCCAGCAGTGACCCCGGGACAGGGGAAGGCTACACCTTC
NA	17	TRBJ2-1	TRBD2	TRBV7-8	CAIKRGDSGGGYNEQFF	TGTGCCATCAAGCGAGGGGACAGCGGGGGGGGCTACAATGAGCAGTTCTTC
NA	15	TRBJ2-1	TRBD2	TRBV6-5	CASSYSIAGGYEQFF	TGTGCCAGCAGTTACTCGATAGCGGGGGGGTATGAGCAGTTCTTC
once	19	TRBJ2-3	TRBD2	TRBV7-2	CASSLQVQRGGRSTDTQYF	TGTGCCAGCAGCTTACAGGTCCAGCGGGGGGGCCGTAGCACAGATACGCAGTATTTT
once	13	TRBJ2-7	NA	TRBV6-5	CASHGATTYEQYF	TGTGCCTCACATGGGGCCACCACCTACGAGCAGTACTTC
NA	16	TRBJ1-6	NA	TRBV7-8	CASSPDRPPFNSPLHF	TGTGCCAGCAGCCCGGACAGACCGCCTTTTAATTCACCCCTCCACTTT
NA	17	TRBJ2-6	NA	TRBV3-1/TRBV3-2	CASSQYGGVSGANVLTF	TGTGCCAGCAGCCAATACGGGGGAGTCTCTGGGGCCAACGTCCTGACTTTC
NA	13	TRBJ1-1	NA	TRBV6-5	CASFRPRGTEAFF	TGTGCCAGCTTCAGGCCTAGGGGAACTGAAGCTTTCTTT
NA	13	TRBJ1-2	NA	TRBV10-3	CAISLGRNYGYTF	TGTGCCATCAGCCTGGGGCGGAACTATGGCTACACCTTC
NA	15	TRBJ2-7	TRBD2	TRBV5-5	CASSRWTSGAYEQYF	TGTGCCAGCAGCCGATGGACTAGCGGAGCCTACGAGCAGTACTTC
NA	13	TRBJ1-5	NA	TRBV10-3	CATLGQPNQPQHF	TGTGCCACCCTCGGACAGCCGAACCAGCCCCAGCATTTT
few	17	TRBJ1-5	TRBD1	TRBV18	CASSPRTGRVRDQPQHF	TGTGCCAGCTCACCGCGGACAGGGAGGGTTCGTGATCAGCCCCAGCATTTT
NA	14	TRBJ1-3	TRBD1	TRBV6-5	CASSPQGARNTIYF	TGTGCCAGCAGTCCGCAGGGGGCGCGGAACACCATATATTTT